This T cell receptor (beta chain) was profiled in a study of OX40 agonist ivuxolimab in advanced cancers. Study at large: At doses from 0.01 to 10 mg/kg, patients were given intravenous ivuxolimab every 2 weeks. Having had anti-PD-1, anti-PD-L1 or anti-CTLA-4 therapy before was allowed, and over 35% had some.

Overall study results and limits: Certain nonresponding patients likewise had low normalized T-cell clonal expansion.

The CDR3 runs 15 residues. The table lists this clone with a count of one. Its antigen is not known. Generated by immunoSEQ multiplex PCR, the TCRdb table keeps only in-frame clones and is missing some. In the table there are about 73,000 clones, about 85% of which are singletons. The receptor was derived from an adult with an advanced solid tumor such as melanoma, head and neck, liver or kidney cancer. The chain employs TRBV12-2 and TRBJ2-5; the table's D gene call, TRBD2, was not cross checked with the DNA. TRBV12-2 is shown as a pseudogene. Material: CD4+ or CD8+ T cells sorted from blood, obtained in a trial of the OX40 agonist ivuxolimab. CDR3 nucleotides: TGTGCAAGTCGCTCAGTCCTAGCGCCGTGGGAGACCCAGTACTTC. Translating gives CASRSVLAPWETQYF.